Reported below is one T cell receptor beta chain. The data were taken from a study of shared clonotypes between healthy human individuals. This table comes from immunoSEQ multiplex PCR, and its TCRdb copy is limited to in-frame clones, with some not included. The data hold about 1 million clones, with around 76% observed a single time. V lost 3 bases and J lost 7, with 16 bases in between. Germline CDR1 is ENHRY and CDR2 is SYGVKD. The CDR3 spans 14 residues. V is TRBV10-3 and J is TRBJ2-7; D is possibly TRBD1 (5 bases). The TCR sequence derives from a man between 18 and 29 years old in good health. The sequencing sample was made of memory CD4+ T cells sorted from blood. Documented subset: CD45RA-negative fraction. In DNA form, the CDR3 reads TGTGCCATCAGTGAAATCGGGCAGGGCCTAGAGCAGTACTTC. This codes for CAISEIGQGLEQYF.